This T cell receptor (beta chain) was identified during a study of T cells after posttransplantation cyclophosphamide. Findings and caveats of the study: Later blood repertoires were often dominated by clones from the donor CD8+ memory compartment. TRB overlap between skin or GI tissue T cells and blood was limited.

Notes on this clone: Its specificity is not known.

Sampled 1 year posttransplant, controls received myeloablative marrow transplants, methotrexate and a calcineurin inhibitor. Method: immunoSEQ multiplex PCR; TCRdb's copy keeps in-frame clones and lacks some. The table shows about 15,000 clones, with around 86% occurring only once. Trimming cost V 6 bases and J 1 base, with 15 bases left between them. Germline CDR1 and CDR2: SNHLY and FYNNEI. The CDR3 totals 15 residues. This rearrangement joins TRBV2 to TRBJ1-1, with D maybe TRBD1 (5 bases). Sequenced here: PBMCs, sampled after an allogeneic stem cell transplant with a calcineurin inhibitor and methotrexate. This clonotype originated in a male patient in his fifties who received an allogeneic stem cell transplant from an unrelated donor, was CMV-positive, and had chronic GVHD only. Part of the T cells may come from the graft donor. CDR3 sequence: CASRGGELQNTEAFF. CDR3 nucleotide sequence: TGTGCCAGCAGGGGGGGGGAGCTACAGAACACTGAAGCTTTCTTT.